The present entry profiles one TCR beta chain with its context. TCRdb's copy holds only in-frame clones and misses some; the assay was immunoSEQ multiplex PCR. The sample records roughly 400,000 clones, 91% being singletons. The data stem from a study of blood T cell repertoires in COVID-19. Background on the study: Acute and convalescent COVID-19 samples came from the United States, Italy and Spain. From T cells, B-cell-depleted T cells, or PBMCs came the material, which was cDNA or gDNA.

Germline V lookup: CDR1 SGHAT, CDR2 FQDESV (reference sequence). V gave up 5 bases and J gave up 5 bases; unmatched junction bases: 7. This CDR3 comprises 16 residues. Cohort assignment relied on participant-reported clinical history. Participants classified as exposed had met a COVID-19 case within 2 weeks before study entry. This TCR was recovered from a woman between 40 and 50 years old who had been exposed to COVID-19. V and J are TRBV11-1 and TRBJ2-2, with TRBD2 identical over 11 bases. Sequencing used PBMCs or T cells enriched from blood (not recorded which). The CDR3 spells CASSPTSGGNTGELFF. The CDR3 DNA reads TGTGCCAGCAGCCCTACTAGCGGGGGAAATACCGGGGAGCTGTTTTTT.